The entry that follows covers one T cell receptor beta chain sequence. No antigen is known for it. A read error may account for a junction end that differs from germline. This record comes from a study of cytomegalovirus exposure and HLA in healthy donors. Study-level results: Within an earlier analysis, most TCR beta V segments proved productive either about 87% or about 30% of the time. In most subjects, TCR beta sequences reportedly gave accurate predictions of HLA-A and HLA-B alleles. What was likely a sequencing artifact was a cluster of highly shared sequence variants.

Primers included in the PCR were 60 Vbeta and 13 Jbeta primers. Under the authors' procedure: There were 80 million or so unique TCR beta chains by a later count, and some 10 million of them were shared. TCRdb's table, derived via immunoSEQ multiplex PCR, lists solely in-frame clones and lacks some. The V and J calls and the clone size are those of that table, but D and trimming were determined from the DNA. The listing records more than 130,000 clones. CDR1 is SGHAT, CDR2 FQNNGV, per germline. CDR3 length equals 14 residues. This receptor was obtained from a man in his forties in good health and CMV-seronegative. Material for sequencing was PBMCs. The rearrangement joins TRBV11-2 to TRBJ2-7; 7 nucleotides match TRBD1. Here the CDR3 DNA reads TGTGCCAGCAGCCTAGAGACAGGGTCTTACGAGCAGTACTTC. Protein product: CASSLETGSYEQYF.